This passage covers 3 T cell receptor beta chains from one sample sequenced in a study of T cell responses to AZD1222 COVID-19 vaccine. Libraries were prepared by immunoSEQ multiplex PCR; TCRdb keeps only in-frame clonotypes and omits some of them. Of some 88,000 clones in the sample, about 91% are singletons; the top ten hold 5.2%. Material: peripheral blood, obtained on day 0 of AZD1222 vaccination. These receptors came from an adult in good health.

The chain couples TRBV3-1 (or the pseudogene TRBV3-2) to TRBJ2-1, with 8 bases that match TRBD2. Losses at the gene ends were 2 bases for V and 6 bases for J; bases not matched to a gene: 9. Germline CDR1 and CDR2: LGHDT and YNNKEL (reference sequence). There are 16 residues in the CDR3. CDR3 amino acids: CASSQSPASGSNEQFF. CDR3 nucleotide sequence: TGTGCCAGCAGCCAAAGCCCCGCTAGCGGGTCCAATGAGCAGTTCTTC.

This rearrangement joins TRBV4-3 to TRBJ1-2; perhaps TRBD1 as D (5 bases). The V gene lost 0 bases and the J gene lost 0 bases, with 11 bases spanning the gap. The CDR3 sequence is 16 residues long. CDR1 LGHNA and CDR2 YSLEER come from the germline V gene. For the CDR3, the DNA is TGCGCCAGCAGCCAAGATGGGGCCATTTCTAACTATGGCTACACCTTC. Its translation: CASSQDGAISNYGYTF.

As concerns this clone: An end of the junction differs from the germline gene, which may be a read error. The genes are TRBV6-1 and TRBJ1-1; 10 nucleotides line up with TRBD1. This CDR3 has 13 residues. Per germline, CDR1 MNHNS and CDR2 SASEGT. The CDR3 loop is CASSDSWDRGEVF. In nucleotides, the CDR3 is TGTGCCAGCAGTGATTCGTGGGACAGGGGTGAGGTTTTT.